This T cell receptor beta chain was found in a study of T cell clones after liver transplantation. Overall study: Liver transplant recipients had immunosuppression withdrawal attempted within 2 years. Tolerance: complete withdrawal held at least one year, liver enzymes staying within twice normal.

Assay: immunoSEQ multiplex PCR; the TCRdb copy retains only in-frame clones and omits some. The sample includes about 45,000 clones, about 86% of them seen just once. The source material was CD4+ T cells from blood, sampled 24 months after liver transplant. This sequence was found in a human patient who received a liver transplant. Some of the T cells might come from the graft donor.

CDR3 loop: CASSQVAGGSRETQYF. For the CDR3, the DNA is TGTGCCAGCAGCCAAGTAGCAGGGGGAAGCCGAGAGACCCAGTACTTC. The rearrangement links TRBV14 to TRBJ2-5; TRBD1 matches at 7 bases. J gave up 4 bases and V 1 base, and 9 bases lay outside the gene matches. CDR1 is SGHDN, CDR2 FVKESK, per germline. This CDR3 has 16 residues.